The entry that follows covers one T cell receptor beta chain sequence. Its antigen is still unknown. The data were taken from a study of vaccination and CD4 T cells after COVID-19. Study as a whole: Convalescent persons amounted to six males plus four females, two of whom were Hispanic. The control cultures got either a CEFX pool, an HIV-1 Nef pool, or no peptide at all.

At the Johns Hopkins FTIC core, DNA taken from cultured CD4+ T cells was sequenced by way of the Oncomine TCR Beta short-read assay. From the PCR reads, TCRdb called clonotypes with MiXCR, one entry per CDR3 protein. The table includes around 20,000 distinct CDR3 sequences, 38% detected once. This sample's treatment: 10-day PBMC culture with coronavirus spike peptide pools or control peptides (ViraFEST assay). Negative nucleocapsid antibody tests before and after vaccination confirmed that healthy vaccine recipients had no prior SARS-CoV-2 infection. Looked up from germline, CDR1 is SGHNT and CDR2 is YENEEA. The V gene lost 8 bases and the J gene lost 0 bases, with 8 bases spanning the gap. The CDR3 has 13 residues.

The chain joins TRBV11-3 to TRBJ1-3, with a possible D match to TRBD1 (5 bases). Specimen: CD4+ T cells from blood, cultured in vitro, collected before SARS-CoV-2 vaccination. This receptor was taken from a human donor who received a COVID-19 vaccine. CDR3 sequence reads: CASATGSGNTIYF. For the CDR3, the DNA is TGTGCCAGCGCCACAGGCTCTGGAAACACCATATATTTT.